A selection of T cell receptor beta chains follows, all from one sample in a study of metastatic and nonmetastatic thyroid tumors. Using MiXCR, TCRdb reanalyzed the PCR reads. Among 25,000 to 35,000 clones listed, about 17% were seen once. The sequencing input was blood. The receptors come from a female donor with papillary thyroid cancer or a benign thyroid nodule (not recorded which). Some clones in this sample may be carry-over from other donors' samples. Both conserved end residues are part of each CDR3. The D gene is left open where the match is weak. Rows may omit the clone size; those that give it use once, few, many or a size class.

d_call: .; v_call: TRBV29-1; cdr3_length: 14; clone_size: many; j_call: TRBJ2-1; cdr3_nt: TGCAGCGTTGAACGCGGGAACTCCTACAATGAGCAGTTCTTC; cdr3_aa: CSVERGNSYNEQFF
d_call: .; v_call: TRBV27; cdr3_length: 13; clone_size: few; j_call: TRBJ2-5; cdr3_nt: TGTGCCAGCAGTTTAGCGGGGAGAGAGAACCAGTACTTC; cdr3_aa: CASSLAGRENQYF
d_call: TRBD1; v_call: TRBV5-1; cdr3_length: 14; clone_size: .; j_call: TRBJ2-7; cdr3_nt: TGCGCCAGCAGCTTCAGGGGGCTATCCTACGAGCAGTACTTC; cdr3_aa: CASSFRGLSYEQYF
d_call: .; v_call: TRBV2; cdr3_length: 12; clone_size: .; j_call: TRBJ1-2; cdr3_nt: TGTGCCAGCCTGGGGGACAACTATGGCTACACCTTC; cdr3_aa: CASLGDNYGYTF
d_call: .; v_call: TRBV7-3; cdr3_length: 13; clone_size: many; j_call: TRBJ1-1; cdr3_nt: TGTGCCAGCAGCTTAACCGAGAACACTGAAGCTTTCTTT; cdr3_aa: CASSLTENTEAFF
d_call: TRBD1; v_call: TRBV24-1; cdr3_length: 17; clone_size: .; j_call: TRBJ1-2; cdr3_nt: TGTGCCACCAGTGATTTTCCACTTATATCAGGGGGCGCCTGCTACACCTTC; cdr3_aa: CATSDFPLISGGACYTF
d_call: .; v_call: TRBV5-1; cdr3_length: 13; clone_size: many; j_call: TRBJ2-2; cdr3_nt: TGCGCCAGCAGCTTAGGGTTATCCGGGGAGCTGTTTTTT; cdr3_aa: CASSLGLSGELFF
d_call: TRBD1; v_call: TRBV29-1; cdr3_length: 12; clone_size: many; j_call: TRBJ2-7; cdr3_nt: TGCAGCGTTGGACAGGGGGCCTGGGAGCAGTACTTC; cdr3_aa: CSVGQGAWEQYF
d_call: TRBD1; v_call: TRBV5-1; cdr3_length: 12; clone_size: many; j_call: TRBJ1-1; cdr3_nt: TGCGCCAGCAGTCAGGGGGGGGCTGAAGCTTTCTTT; cdr3_aa: CASSQGGAEAFF
d_call: TRBD1; v_call: TRBV13; cdr3_length: 15; clone_size: many; j_call: TRBJ1-4; cdr3_nt: TGTGCCAGCAGCTTGTCAAACAGGGGGGGGGAAAAACTGTTTTTT; cdr3_aa: CASSLSNRGGEKLFF
d_call: .; v_call: TRBV28; cdr3_length: 13; clone_size: .; j_call: TRBJ1-2; cdr3_nt: TGTGCCAGCAGAACCAGGGGACCCTATGGCTACACCTTC; cdr3_aa: CASRTRGPYGYTF
d_call: TRBD2; v_call: TRBV20-1; cdr3_length: 14; clone_size: .; j_call: TRBJ2-2; cdr3_nt: TGCAGTGCTAGAGTTGGGGGGGACACCGGGGAGCTGTTTTTT; cdr3_aa: CSARVGGDTGELFF
d_call: .; v_call: TRBV7-8; cdr3_length: 14; clone_size: many; j_call: TRBJ1-1; cdr3_nt: TGTGCCAGCAGCCCCCGGTCAGAGGGCACTGAAGCTTTCTTT; cdr3_aa: CASSPRSEGTEAFF
d_call: .; v_call: TRBV9; cdr3_length: 14; clone_size: few; j_call: TRBJ2-2; cdr3_nt: TGTGCCAGCAGCGTAGGACTGTCGGGCGGGGAGCTGTTTTTT; cdr3_aa: CASSVGLSGGELFF
d_call: .; v_call: TRBV12-3/TRBV12-4; cdr3_length: 13; clone_size: medium-sized; j_call: TRBJ1-1; cdr3_nt: TGTGCCAGCACTTCCACCCAGAACACTGAAGCTTTCTTT; cdr3_aa: CASTSTQNTEAFF
d_call: TRBD1; v_call: TRBV19; cdr3_length: 14; clone_size: many; j_call: TRBJ1-1; cdr3_nt: TGTGCCACCGGGCTGACAGGGGGCTACACTGAAGCTTTCTTT; cdr3_aa: CATGLTGGYTEAFF
d_call: .; v_call: TRBV7-8; cdr3_length: 16; clone_size: many; j_call: TRBJ2-1; cdr3_nt: TGTGCCAGCAGCTTAGTGAGGGTGTGGTCCCTGAATGAGCAGTTCTTC; cdr3_aa: CASSLVRVWSLNEQFF
d_call: .; v_call: TRBV7-9; cdr3_length: 14; clone_size: .; j_call: TRBJ2-3; cdr3_nt: TGTGCCAGCAGTAAAGGGGTCCAGACAGATACGCAGTATTTT; cdr3_aa: CASSKGVQTDTQYF